Here is one T cell receptor (beta chain) with its context. Its antigen remains unknown. TCRdb's copy holds only in-frame clones and misses some; the assay was immunoSEQ multiplex PCR. The table has about 180,000 clones, 75% to 90% seen once; the top ten hold about 4.1%. The sample belongs to a study of T cell responses to AZD1222 COVID-19 vaccine. Findings and caveats of the study: Dominant at 160-218 and 743-854, vaccine-associated CD4 TCRs also spanned spike. Spike-specific TCR repertoires showed rising breadth and depth after two AZD1222 doses. Clonal diversity may have been underestimated, and the donors were mostly white British, with more females than males. In the spike-specific TCR repertoire, nearly half reportedly target unmutated variant regions.

Germline V gene data show CDR1 as SGHAT and CDR2 as FQDESV (reference sequence). Germline trimming cut 1 base from V and 2 bases from J; bases unmatched to any gene: 2. This CDR3 contains 15 residues. The rearrangement links TRBV11-1 to TRBJ2-7, with 10 bases aligning to TRBD1. The sample here was peripheral blood, taken 28 days after the second dose of the MenACWY control vaccine. The sequence came from an adult who received the MenACWY meningococcal vaccine as a control. The CDR3 here is CASSLGGQGTYEQYF. The CDR3 DNA sequence: TGTGCCAGCAGCTTAGGGGGACAGGGGACCTACGAGCAGTACTTC.